Included here is one TCR beta chain sequence, with context. The antigen remains undetermined. Sequencing used immunoSEQ multiplex PCR; TCRdb keeps in-frame clones, though not all of them. Among fewer than 140,000 clones listed, under 90% were seen once. With 6 bases removed from V and 2 bases from J, the gap between germline ends came to 8 bases. CDR1 is MNHNS and CDR2 is SASEGT in the germline V gene. The CDR3 covers 12 residues. This sample was included in a study of radiotherapy plus CTLA-4 blockade in lung cancer. At the level of the study: In about 20% of patients, objective responses were seen; roughly 30% had disease control. Study-level findings and limits: Following radiotherapy plus ipilimumab, tumor-derived TCR clones expanded in the blood. In blood, early T cell clone dynamics reportedly predicted response best, together with interferon-beta.

The input for sequencing was peripheral blood, taken from a patient treated with radiotherapy plus ipilimumab. The clonotype comes from a human donor with non-small cell lung cancer that progressed on radiotherapy plus ipilimumab. Some clones in this sample may be carry-over from other donors' samples. The chain recombines TRBV6-1 with TRBJ2-7; a possible D gene is TRBD1 (5 bases). CDR3 residues: CASRTATYEQYF. CDR3 coding DNA: TGTGCCAGCAGGACAGCCACCTACGAGCAGTACTTC.